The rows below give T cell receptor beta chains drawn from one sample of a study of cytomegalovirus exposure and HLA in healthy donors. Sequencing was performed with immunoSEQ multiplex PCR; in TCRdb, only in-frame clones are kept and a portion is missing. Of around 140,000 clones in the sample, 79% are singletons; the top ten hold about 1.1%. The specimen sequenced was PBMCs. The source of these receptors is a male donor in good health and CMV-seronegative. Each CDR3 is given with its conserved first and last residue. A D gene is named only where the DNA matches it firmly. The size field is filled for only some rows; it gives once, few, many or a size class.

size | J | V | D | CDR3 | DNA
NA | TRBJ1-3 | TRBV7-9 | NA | CASSPQAGYSGNTIYF | TGTGCCAGCAGCCCCCAGGCAGGGTACTCTGGAAACACCATATATTTT
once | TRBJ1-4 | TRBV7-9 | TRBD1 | CASSPGTGPNEKLFF | TGTGCCAGCAGTCCGGGGACAGGCCCAAATGAAAAACTGTTTTTT
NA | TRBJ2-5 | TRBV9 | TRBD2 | CASSPKSGAPQTQYF | TGTGCCAGCAGCCCTAAGAGCGGGGCGCCCCAGACCCAGTACTTC
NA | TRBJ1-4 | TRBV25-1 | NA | CASTLATNEKLFF | TGTGCCAGCACACTTGCAACTAATGAAAAACTGTTTTTT
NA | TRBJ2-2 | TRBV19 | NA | CATYTGNTGELFF | TGTGCCACATATACAGGGAACACCGGGGAGCTGTTTTTT
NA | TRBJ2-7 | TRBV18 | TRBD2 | CASSTGTSGGGHEQYF | TGTGCCAGCTCAACAGGGACTAGCGGGGGAGGTCACGAGCAGTACTTC
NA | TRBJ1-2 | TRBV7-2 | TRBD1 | CASSSRQGGGYTF | TGTGCCAGCAGCTCTAGACAGGGGGGTGGCTACACCTTC
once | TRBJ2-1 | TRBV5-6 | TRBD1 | CASSLVDRGPTFQFF | TGTGCCAGCAGCTTGGTAGACAGGGGGCCGACCTTTCAGTTCTTC
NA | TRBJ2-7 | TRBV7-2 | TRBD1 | CASSLSGQASYEQYF | TGTGCCAGCAGCTTATCGGGACAGGCCTCTTACGAGCAGTACTTC
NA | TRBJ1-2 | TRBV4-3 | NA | CASSQERVYGYTF | TGCGCCAGCAGCCAAGAGAGAGTCTATGGCTACACCTTC
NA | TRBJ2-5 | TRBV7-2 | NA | CASSRGGVQETQYF | TGTGCCAGCAGCCGGGGCGGGGTCCAAGAGACCCAGTACTTC
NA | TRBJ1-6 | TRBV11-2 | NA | CASSPRGGDNSPLHF | TGTGCCAGCAGCCCCCGTGGAGGGGATAATTCACCCCTCCACTTT
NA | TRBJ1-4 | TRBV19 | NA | CASSPSRQATNEKLFF | TGTGCCAGTAGTCCCTCCAGACAGGCAACTAATGAAAAACTGTTTTTT